One sample yielded the 23 T cell receptor beta chains listed below, sequenced in a study of T-cell memory formation after mild COVID-19. TCRdb re-derived calls from the 5' RACE reads in MiXCR, one entry per CDR3 protein. The sample consists of about 190,000 distinct CDR3 sequences, over 9.5% of them appearing once. Sequences were obtained from PBMCs or a T cell subset sorted from them (not recorded which). The origin of the receptors is a man aged 18 to 35 who had mild COVID-19 (a few samples of this study predate the infection). Cell type and time point are not known.

This rearrangement joins TRBV6-6 to TRBJ2-2, with 8 bases lining up with TRBD1. The germline CDR1 and CDR2 sequences are MNHNY and SVGAGI (reference sequence). V trimming: 9 bases; J trimming: 8 bases; junction bases outside the gene matches: 17. CDR3 length equals 16 residues. As DNA, the CDR3 is TGTGCCAGTACCATTACGGACCAGGGGGCGCGTGGGGAGCTGTTTTTT. It specifies CASTITDQGARGELFF.

This chain connects TRBV7-2 to TRBJ1-4, with a weak D call TRBD1 (6 bases). The CDR3 is 14 residues long. The ends were cut back, 5 bases at V and 7 bases at J, with 14 bases in the middle. Germline CDR1 SGHTA, CDR2 FQGNSA. The CDR3 is CASSNRVGGEKLFF. CDR3 bases: TGTGCCAGCAGCAACAGGGTGGGGGGTGAAAAACTGTTTTTT.

This clonotype was picked up many times. V gene TRBV5-5 combines with J gene TRBJ1-6; 9 nucleotides agree with TRBD1. Germline-derived CDR1 and CDR2 are SGHKS and YYEKEE (reference sequence). This CDR3 contains 14 residues. V shed 0 bases, J shed 8 bases, and the junction held 0 bases outside the gene matches. The CDR3 here is CASSLGTGDSPLHF. The DNA for the CDR3 is TGTGCCAGCAGCTTGGGGACAGGGGATTCACCCCTCCACTTT.

This clonotype was observed a handful of times. The V call is TRBV5-5, the J call TRBJ2-3; 9 nucleotides agree with TRBD1. The germline V gene has CDR1 SGHKS and CDR2 YYEKEE (reference sequence). The trim removed 4 bases at V and 9 bases at J, leaving 15 bases unmatched. The CDR3 has 16 amino acids. DNA for the CDR3: TGTGCCAGCAGCGAATCTACCGGGACAGGGTCGGGCACGCAGTATTTT. It encodes CASSESTGTGSGTQYF.

This chain links TRBV25-1 with TRBJ1-1; 7 nucleotides match TRBD1. V shed 6 bases, J shed 3 bases, and the junction held 4 bases outside the gene matches. Germline V CDR1 and CDR2: MGHDK, SYGVNS. CDR3 length equals 13 residues. The CDR3 spells CASRGQLDTEAFF. CDR3 nucleotide sequence: TGTGCCAGCAGGGGACAGCTGGACACTGAAGCTTTCTTT.

The chain links TRBV5-1 to TRBJ2-2; D is undetermined. The CDR3 is 14 amino acids. V dropped 5 bases and J dropped 5 bases, with 13 bases sitting between them. CDR1 and CDR2 from the germline V gene are SGHRS and YFSETQ. As DNA, the CDR3 is TGCGCCAGCAGTCGGGCTGAGACAACCGGGGAGCTGTTTTTT. Translating it yields CASSRAETTGELFF.

This clonotype was detected a few times. This chain uses TRBV11-2 with TRBJ1-2, with a weak D call TRBD1 (6 bases). The CDR3 consists of 13 residues. The V gene lost 6 bases and the J gene lost 4 bases, with 12 bases spanning the gap. Germline CDR1 SGHAT, CDR2 FQNNGV. DNA for the CDR3: TGTGCCAGCAGGGAGGGGGTCGCCTATGGCTACACCTTC. Its translation is CASREGVAYGYTF.

There are a few counts of this clonotype. V usage is TRBV7-3 and J usage is TRBJ2-2; tentatively, D is TRBD2 (7 bases). V lost 1 base to trimming and J lost 2 bases, with 17 bases between them. The CDR3 extends over 18 amino acids. The germline gives CDR1 SGHTA, CDR2 FQGTGA. The CDR3 nucleotides are TGTGCCAGCAGCTTAATAGGATCGCGGGGGCTTAACACCGGGGAGCTGTTTTTT. Translated: CASSLIGSRGLNTGELFF.

This clonotype was counted only a few times. V and J are TRBV6-2 or TRBV6-3 and TRBJ2-3; D is undetermined. From germline, CDR1 is MNHEY and CDR2 SVGEGT. This CDR3 spans 12 amino acids. V shed 5 bases and J shed 5 bases, with 8 bases lying between them. In nucleotides, the CDR3 is TGTGCCAGCAGTAACCTGAGAGATACGCAGTATTTT. Translating gives CASSNLRDTQYF.

The chain joins TRBV7-9 to TRBJ2-1, with D hard to call. Per the germline V gene, CDR1 is SEHNR and CDR2 is FQNEAQ (reference sequence). The CDR3 runs to 13 residues. V shed 0 bases and J shed 7 bases, with 7 bases lying between them. The CDR3 loop is CASSLARINEQFF. As DNA, the CDR3 is TGTGCCAGCAGCTTAGCGCGAATTAATGAGCAGTTCTTC.

This clonotype was detected a few times. This chain uses TRBV4-2 with TRBJ1-2; 7 bases map to TRBD1. The length of the CDR3 is 15 residues. Germline V gene sequence: CDR1 LGHNA, CDR2 YNFKEQ. V dropped 3 bases and J dropped 7; count of bases not matched to a gene: 11. DNA of the CDR3: TGTGCCAGCAGCCAGGCTGACAGGGATTCAGCTGGCTACACCTTC. Translating it yields CASSQADRDSAGYTF.

This clonotype has a count of ten or more. The J gene is TRBJ2-3, the V gene TRBV5-1; tentative D call: TRBD1 (6 bases). Trimming shortened V by 4 bases and J by 5 bases, and 14 bases separated the two germline ends. Germline V gene data show CDR1 as SGHRS and CDR2 as YFSETQ. The CDR3 consists of 14 residues. CDR3 loop: CASSVGHGEDTQYF. CDR3 bases: TGCGCCAGCAGCGTGGGACACGGAGAAGATACGCAGTATTTT.

This clonotype was detected only a few times. This chain links TRBV18 with TRBJ2-7; TRBD1 matches 7 bases. Losses at the gene ends were 3 bases for V and 5 bases for J; bases not matched to a gene: 13. Germline V gives CDR1 KGHSH, CDR2 LQKENI. The CDR3 runs 16 residues. CDR3 nucleotides: TGTGCCAGCTCACCCAACGCCCGGACAGGTATGGACGAGCAGTACTTC. It specifies CASSPNARTGMDEQYF. The complete variable domain, with remaining parts taken from reference TRBV18 and TRBJ2-7, reads NAGVMQNPRHLVRRRGQEARLRCSPMKGHSHVYWYRQLPEEGLKFMVYLQKENIIDESGMPKERFSAEFPKEGPSILRIQQVVRGDSAAYFCASSPNARTGMDEQYFGPGTRLTVT.

This clonotype turned up a few times. The J gene is TRBJ2-2, the V gene TRBV7-2; no firm D call. Trimming cost V 1 base and J 6 bases, with 6 bases left between them. Germline V gene lookup returns CDR1 SGHTA and CDR2 FQGNSA. This CDR3 is built from 13 residues. Here the CDR3 reads CASSLVSAGELFF. CDR3 coding DNA: TGTGCCAGCAGCTTAGTGTCCGCCGGGGAGCTGTTTTTT. The full variable domain, its missing parts supplied by reference TRBV7-2 and TRBJ2-2, is GAGVSQSPSNKVTEKGKDVELRCDPISGHTALYWYRQSLGQGLEFLIYFQGNSAPDKSGLPSDRFSAERTGGSVSTLTIQRTQQEDSAVYLCASSLVSAGELFFGEGSRLTVL.

This clonotype has more than one count but fewer than ten. The rearrangement joins TRBV5-1 to TRBJ2-3; D is possibly TRBD1 or TRBD2 (5 bases each). The CDR3 consists of 14 residues. Germline CDR1 is SGHRS and CDR2 is YFSETQ. V lost 3 bases to trimming and J lost 2 bases, with 10 bases between them. The CDR3 here is CASSSGPFTDTQYF. In nucleotides, the CDR3 is TGCGCCAGCAGCTCGGGGCCGTTCACAGATACGCAGTATTTT.

This clonotype was counted between two and nine times. CDR3 sequence (DNA): TGTGCCAGCAGCGCGACAGGGAACTATGGCTACACCTTC. Translation: CASSATGNYGYTF. The chain is built from TRBV9 and TRBJ1-2, with TRBD1 identical over 7 bases. This CDR3 comprises 13 residues. The V segment lost 3 bases and the J segment 2 bases; nucleotides outside the gene matches: 1. The germline gives CDR1 SGDLS, CDR2 YYNGEE. The whole variable domain, remainder taken from reference TRBV9 and TRBJ1-2, is DSGVTQTPKHLITATGQRVTLRCSPRSGDLSVYWYQQSLDQGLQFLIQYYNGEERAKGNILERFSAQQFPDLHSELNLSSLELGDSALYFCASSATGNYGYTFGSGTRLTVV.

This chain connects TRBV4-1 to TRBJ2-1; 7 nucleotides align to TRBD1. This CDR3 spans 18 amino acids. Looked up from germline, CDR1 is MGHRA and CDR2 is YSYEKL. The V segment lost 0 bases and the J segment 6 bases; nucleotides outside the gene matches: 14. This chain's CDR3 is CASSQERGRLKTINEQFF. CDR3 in DNA: TGCGCCAGCAGCCAAGAAAGGGGGCGGTTAAAAACCATCAATGAGCAGTTCTTC.

This rearrangement joins TRBV4-2 to TRBJ1-2, with TRBD1 identical over 7 bases. The CDR3 is 13 residues long. Germline-derived CDR1 and CDR2 are LGHNA and YNFKEQ. V trimming: 1 base; J trimming: 7 bases; junction bases outside the gene matches: 3. In DNA, the CDR3 is TGTGCCAGCAGCCAAGGACAGGGAGGTGGCTACACCTTC. This gives the protein CASSQGQGGGYTF.

The chain joins TRBV5-1 to TRBJ2-5; D gene unclear. Germline lookup yields CDR1 SGHRS and CDR2 YFSETQ. Trimming took off 0 bases at V and 5 bases at J, with 14 bases between the two ends. There are 15 residues in the CDR3. The CDR3 loop is CASSLVPGTGETQYF. The CDR3 nucleotides are TGCGCCAGCAGCTTGGTGCCGGGTACGGGCGAGACCCAGTACTTC.

In nucleotides, the CDR3 is TGTGCCAGCAGTTCACTCTTTCGGAGGGGGGGTTCTAGCACAGATACGCAGTATTTT. Translated, it gives CASSSLFRRGGSSTDTQYF. The V gene is TRBV12-3 or TRBV12-4, the J gene TRBJ2-3, with D possibly matching TRBD2 (7 bases). This CDR3 is built from 19 residues. Trimming removed 4 bases from V and 0 bases from J, with 23 bases in between.

In its sample, this clonotype was seen many times. The rearrangement links TRBV29-1 to TRBJ2-7; possibly TRBD1 for D (5 bases). CDR3 length: 13 residues. Per the germline V gene, CDR1 is SQVTM and CDR2 is ANQGSEA. V lost 4 bases, J lost 3 bases, and 13 bases lay in between. The CDR3 sequence is CSVAPGINYEQYF. The CDR3 nucleotides read TGCAGCGTTGCGCCAGGGATCAACTACGAGCAGTACTTC.

The table lists this clonotype with a few counts. This chain connects TRBV20-1 to TRBJ2-3; D might be TRBD1 (6 bases). The CDR3 sequence is 14 residues long. CDR1 is DFQATT, CDR2 SNEGSKA, per germline (reference sequence). V lost 6 bases and J 2 bases, leaving 15 bases between the germline ends. The CDR3 reads CSASYRDTTDTQYF. CDR3 nucleotide sequence: TGCAGTGCCTCGTACCGGGACACCACAGATACGCAGTATTTT.

This clonotype was recorded a few times. The chain combines TRBV6-2 or TRBV6-3 with TRBJ1-2; D is unclear. This CDR3 contains 12 residues. The germline V gene has CDR1 MNHEY and CDR2 SVGEGT. The V and J ends lost 6 bases and 5 bases respectively, with 10 bases between them. CDR3 sequence: CASSAEGYGYTF. CDR3 nucleotides: TGTGCCAGCAGCGCGGAAGGATATGGCTACACCTTC.